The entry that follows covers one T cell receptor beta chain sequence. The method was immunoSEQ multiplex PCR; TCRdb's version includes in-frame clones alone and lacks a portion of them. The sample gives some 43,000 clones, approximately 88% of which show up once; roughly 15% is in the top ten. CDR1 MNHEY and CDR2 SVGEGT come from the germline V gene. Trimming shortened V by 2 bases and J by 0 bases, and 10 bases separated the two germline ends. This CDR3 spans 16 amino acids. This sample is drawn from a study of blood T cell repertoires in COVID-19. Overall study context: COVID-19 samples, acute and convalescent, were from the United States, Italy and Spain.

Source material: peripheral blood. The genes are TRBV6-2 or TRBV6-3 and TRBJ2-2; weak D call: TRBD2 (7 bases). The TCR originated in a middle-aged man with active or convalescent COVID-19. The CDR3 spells CASSYRGGSNTGELFF. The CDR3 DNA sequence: TGTGCCAGCAGTTACCGCGGGGGCTCGAACACCGGGGAGCTGTTTTTT.